The following is a T cell receptor beta chain sequence with its context. Its antigen remains unknown. These data are taken from a study of breast tumors, draining lymph nodes, adjacent tissues. MiXCR, applied by TCRdb to the multiplex PCR reads, yields one record per CDR3 protein. The data contain a few hundred thousand distinct CDR3 sequences, less than 40% of them singletons. Overall study findings and caveats: Tumor and nontumor repertoires were significantly more similar in luminal-like than in basal-like breast cancer. Tumors had less TCR diversity than lymph nodes, more than nontumor tissue. Data fit most tumor T cells coming from lymph node, expanding in tumor.

Germline CDR1 is MNHEY and CDR2 is SVGAGI. The CDR3 contains 15 residues. J gave up 4 bases and V 5 bases, and 7 bases lay outside the gene matches. Breast cancer patients provided tissue from their axillary draining lymph nodes. V is TRBV6-5 and J is TRBJ2-3; 9 nucleotides agree with TRBD2. Sequencing used axillary lymph node tissue. The clonotype was recovered from a female donor with breast cancer. Some clones in this sample may be carry-over from other donors' samples. CDR3 nucleotide sequence: TGTGCCAGCAGTCACGCGGGGGGGTTCGCAGATACGCAGTATTTT. It translates to CASSHAGGFADTQYF.